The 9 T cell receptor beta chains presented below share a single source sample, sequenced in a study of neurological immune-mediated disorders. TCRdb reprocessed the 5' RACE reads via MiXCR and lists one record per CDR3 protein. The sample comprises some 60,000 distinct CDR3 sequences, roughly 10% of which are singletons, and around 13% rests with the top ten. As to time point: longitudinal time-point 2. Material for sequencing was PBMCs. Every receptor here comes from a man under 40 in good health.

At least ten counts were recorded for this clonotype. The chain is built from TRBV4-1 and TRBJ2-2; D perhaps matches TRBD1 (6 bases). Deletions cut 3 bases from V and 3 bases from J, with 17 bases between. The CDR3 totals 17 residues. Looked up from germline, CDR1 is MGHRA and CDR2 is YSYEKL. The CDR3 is CASSHNREGMDTGELFF. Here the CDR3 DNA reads TGCGCCAGCAGCCACAACAGGGAAGGGATGGACACCGGGGAGCTGTTTTTT.

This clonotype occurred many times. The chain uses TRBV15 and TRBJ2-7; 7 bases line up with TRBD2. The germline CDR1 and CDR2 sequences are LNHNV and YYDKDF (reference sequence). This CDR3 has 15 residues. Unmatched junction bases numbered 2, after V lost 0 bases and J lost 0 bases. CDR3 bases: TGTGCCACCAGCAGAGAGGCGGGAGCCTCCTACGAGCAGTACTTC. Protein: CATSREAGASYEQYF.

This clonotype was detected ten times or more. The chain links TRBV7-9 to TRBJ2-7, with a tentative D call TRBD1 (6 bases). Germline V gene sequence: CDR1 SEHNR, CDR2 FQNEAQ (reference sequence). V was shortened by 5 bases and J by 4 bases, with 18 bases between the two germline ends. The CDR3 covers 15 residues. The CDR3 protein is CASSHLDTRGYEQYF. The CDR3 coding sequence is TGTGCCAGCAGCCACCTTGATACCAGGGGATACGAGCAGTACTTC.

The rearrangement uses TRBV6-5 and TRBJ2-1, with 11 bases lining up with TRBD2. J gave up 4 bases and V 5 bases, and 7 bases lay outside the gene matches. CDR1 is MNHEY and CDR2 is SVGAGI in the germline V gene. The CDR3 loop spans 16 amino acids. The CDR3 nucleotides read TGTGCCAGCAGTAAATCGACTAGCGGGACATACAATGAGCAGTTCTTC. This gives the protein CASSKSTSGTYNEQFF.

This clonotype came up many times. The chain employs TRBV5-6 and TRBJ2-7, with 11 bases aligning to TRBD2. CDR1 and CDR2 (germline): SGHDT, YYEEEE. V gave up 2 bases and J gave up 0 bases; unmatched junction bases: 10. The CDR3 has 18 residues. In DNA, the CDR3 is TGTGCCAGCAGCTTAGACCCATCCGGGACTAGCGGCTCCTACGAGCAGTACTTC. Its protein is CASSLDPSGTSGSYEQYF.

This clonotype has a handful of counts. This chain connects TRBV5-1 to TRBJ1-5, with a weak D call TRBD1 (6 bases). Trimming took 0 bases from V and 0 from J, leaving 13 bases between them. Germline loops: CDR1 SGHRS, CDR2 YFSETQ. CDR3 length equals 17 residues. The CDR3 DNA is TGCGCCAGCAGCTTGGATGGGGGCCTTAATAGCAATCAGCCCCAGCATTTT. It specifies CASSLDGGLNSNQPQHF.

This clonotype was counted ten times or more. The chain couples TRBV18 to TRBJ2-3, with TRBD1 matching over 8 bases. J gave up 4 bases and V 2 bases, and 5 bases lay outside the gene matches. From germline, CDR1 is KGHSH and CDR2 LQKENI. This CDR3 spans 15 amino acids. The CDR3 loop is CASSPSRGRPDTQYF. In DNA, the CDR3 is TGTGCCAGCTCACCATCCAGGGGGCGCCCAGATACGCAGTATTTT.

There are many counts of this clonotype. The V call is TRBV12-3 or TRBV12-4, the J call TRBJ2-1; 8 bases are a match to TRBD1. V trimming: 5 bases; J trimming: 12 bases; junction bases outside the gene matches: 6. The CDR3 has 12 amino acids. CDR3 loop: CASSLQGEGQFF. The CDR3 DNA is TGTGCCAGCAGTCTACAGGGGGAAGGGCAGTTCTTC.

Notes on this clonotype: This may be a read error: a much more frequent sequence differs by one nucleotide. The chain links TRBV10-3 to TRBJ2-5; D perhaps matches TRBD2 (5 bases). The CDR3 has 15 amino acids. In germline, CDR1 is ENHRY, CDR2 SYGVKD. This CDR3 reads CAIGERAIETETQYF. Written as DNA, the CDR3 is TGTGCCATCGGTGAGAGGGCAATAGAGACGGAGACCCAGTACTTC.